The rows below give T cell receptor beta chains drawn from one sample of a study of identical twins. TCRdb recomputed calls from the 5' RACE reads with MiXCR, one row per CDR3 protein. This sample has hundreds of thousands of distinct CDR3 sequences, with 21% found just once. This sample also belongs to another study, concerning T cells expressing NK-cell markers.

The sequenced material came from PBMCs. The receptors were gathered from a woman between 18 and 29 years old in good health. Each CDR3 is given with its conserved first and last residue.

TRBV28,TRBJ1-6,CASSPPDRDNSPLHF
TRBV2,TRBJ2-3,CAGKGASDTQYF
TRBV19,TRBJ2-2,CASSPTGVRGELFF
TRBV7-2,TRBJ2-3,CASIQRRTDTQYF
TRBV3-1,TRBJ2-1,CASSLKMGYNEQFF
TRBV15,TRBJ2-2,CATSTYPRGQGAWGELFF
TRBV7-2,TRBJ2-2,CASRTRSTGELFF
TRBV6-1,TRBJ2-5,CASTRLAGIQETQYF
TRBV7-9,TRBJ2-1,CASSLNTGGEQFF
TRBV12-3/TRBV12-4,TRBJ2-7,CASSRDGLYEQYF
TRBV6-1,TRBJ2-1,CASSPPTGSYNEQFF
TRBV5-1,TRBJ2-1,CASSLEGAGYNEQFF
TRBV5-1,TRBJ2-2,CASSWQGSTGELFF
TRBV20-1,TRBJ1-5,CSARDRKGTHQPQHF
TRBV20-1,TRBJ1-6,CSASDQGGNSPLHF
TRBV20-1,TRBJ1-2,CSARDVASYGYTF
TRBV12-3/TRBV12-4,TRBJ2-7,CASSSRAAGEQYF
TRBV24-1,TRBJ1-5,CATSGFPDNQPQHF
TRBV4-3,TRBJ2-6,CASSQEVSGANVLTF
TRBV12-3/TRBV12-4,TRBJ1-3,CASSIGQGPAF
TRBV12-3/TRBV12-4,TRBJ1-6,CASTRTVDSPLHF
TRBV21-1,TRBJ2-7,CASSIQQGDPTYEQYF
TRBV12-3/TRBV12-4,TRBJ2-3,CASTLLDTQYF
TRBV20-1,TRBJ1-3,CSASARGEGNTIYF
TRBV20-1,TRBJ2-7,CSAKTGTFYEQYF
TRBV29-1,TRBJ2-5,CSVYFQGPQETQYF
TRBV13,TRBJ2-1,CASSSRPIGPEQFF
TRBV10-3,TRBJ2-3,CAIRTSGGTDTQYF
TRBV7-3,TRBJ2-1,CASSVRPTSANNEQFF
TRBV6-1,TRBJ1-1,CASSRARREEAFF
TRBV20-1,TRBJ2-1,CSARSSASYNEQFF
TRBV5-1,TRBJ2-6,CASSSYNSGANVLTF
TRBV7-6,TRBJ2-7,CASSSGGQQYF
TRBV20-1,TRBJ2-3,CSARDRRSPADTQYF
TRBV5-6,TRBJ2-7,CASSLARRGLISYEQYF
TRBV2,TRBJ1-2,CARDRTAGVGYTF
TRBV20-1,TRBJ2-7,CSAPKSGGYEQYF
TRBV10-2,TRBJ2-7,CATASGTGSHEQYF
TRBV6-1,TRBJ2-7,CASGANRVYEQYF
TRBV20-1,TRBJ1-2,CSARDHPGGNYGYTF
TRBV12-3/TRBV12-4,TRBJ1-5,CASSLKDRVGSNQPQHF
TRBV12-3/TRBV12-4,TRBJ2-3,CASSSTFSGSTDTQYF
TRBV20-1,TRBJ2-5,CSAGRRADQETQYF
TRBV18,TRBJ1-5,CASSRRRTDNQPQHF
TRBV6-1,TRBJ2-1,CASRGLAEIQQFF